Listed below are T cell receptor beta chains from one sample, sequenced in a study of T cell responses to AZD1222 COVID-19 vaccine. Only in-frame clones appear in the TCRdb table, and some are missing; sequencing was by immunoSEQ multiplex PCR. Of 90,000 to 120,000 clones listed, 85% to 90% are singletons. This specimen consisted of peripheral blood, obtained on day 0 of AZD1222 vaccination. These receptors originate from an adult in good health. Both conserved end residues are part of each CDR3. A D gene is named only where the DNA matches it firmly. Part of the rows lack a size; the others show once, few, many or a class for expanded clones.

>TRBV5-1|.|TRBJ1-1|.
CASSATGGWGTEAFF
TGCGCCAGCAGCGCGACGGGCGGATGGGGCACTGAAGCTTTCTTT
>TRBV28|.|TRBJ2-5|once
CASSLASRTQYF
TGTGCCAGCAGCTTAGCATCCAGGACCCAGTACTTC
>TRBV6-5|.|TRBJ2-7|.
CASTTGSEEQYF
TGTGCCAGCACGACAGGTTCTGAGGAGCAGTACTTC
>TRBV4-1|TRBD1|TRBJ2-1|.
CASSQQTQGAKFF
TGCGCCAGCAGCCAACAAACACAGGGGGCGAAGTTCTTC
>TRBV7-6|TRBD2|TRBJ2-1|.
CASSPLAGKQFF
TGTGCCAGCAGCCCACTAGCGGGGAAGCAGTTCTTC
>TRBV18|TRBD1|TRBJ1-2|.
CASSQDRGLRGYTF
TGTGCCAGCTCCCAGGACAGGGGACTACGCGGCTACACCTTC
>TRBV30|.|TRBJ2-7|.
CAWRPTGYEQYF
TGTGCCTGGAGACCGACAGGTTACGAGCAGTACTTC
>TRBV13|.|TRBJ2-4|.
CASSSPDGAKNIQYF
TGTGCCAGCAGCTCACCGGATGGGGCCAAAAACATTCAGTACTTC
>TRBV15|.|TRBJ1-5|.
CATTKGSYQPQHF
TGTGCCACCACTAAGGGGTCGTACCAGCCCCAGCATTTT
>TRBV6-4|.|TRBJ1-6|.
CASSDFGQHHSYNSPLHF
TGTGCCAGCAGTGACTTTGGACAGCACCATTCCTATAATTCACCCCTCCACTTT
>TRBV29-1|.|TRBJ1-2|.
CSAREGIHRDGYTF
TGCAGCGCCAGGGAGGGAATCCATAGGGATGGCTACACCTTC
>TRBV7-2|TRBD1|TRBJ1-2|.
CASSPGQGRYYGYTF
TGTGCCAGCAGCCCGGGACAGGGTCGGTACTATGGCTACACCTTC
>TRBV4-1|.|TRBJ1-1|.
CASSPAGFTEAFF
TGCGCCAGCAGCCCGGCGGGATTTACTGAAGCTTTCTTT
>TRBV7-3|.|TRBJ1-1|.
CASSPHRDASTEAFF
TGTGCCAGCAGCCCCCACAGGGACGCGAGCACTGAAGCTTTCTTT
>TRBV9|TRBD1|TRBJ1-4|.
CASSVGTGRSEKLFF
TGTGCCAGCAGCGTGGGGACAGGAAGGAGTGAAAAACTGTTTTTT
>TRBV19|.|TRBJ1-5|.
CASSNSGVGQPQHF
TGTGCCAGTAGTAATTCCGGGGTAGGGCAGCCCCAGCATTTT
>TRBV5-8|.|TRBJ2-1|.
CASSFPSENEQFF
TGTGCCAGCAGCTTCCCTTCGGAGAATGAGCAGTTCTTC
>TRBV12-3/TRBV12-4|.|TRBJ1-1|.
CASSLDRWGAFF
TGTGCCAGCAGTTTAGACAGATGGGGAGCTTTCTTT
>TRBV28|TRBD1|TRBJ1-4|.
CASSGADRGAEKLFF
TGTGCCAGCAGTGGCGCGGACAGGGGTGCTGAAAAACTGTTTTTT
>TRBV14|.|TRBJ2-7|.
CASSQGTSYEQYF
TGTGCCAGCAGCCAAGGGACCTCCTACGAGCAGTACTTC
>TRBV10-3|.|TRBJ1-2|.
CAISGMGGIYGYTF
TGTGCCATCAGTGGGATGGGGGGCATCTATGGCTACACCTTC
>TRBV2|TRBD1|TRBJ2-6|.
CASSKSGQGITGANVLTF
TGTGCCAGCAGTAAATCAGGACAGGGGATCACTGGGGCCAACGTCCTGACTTTC
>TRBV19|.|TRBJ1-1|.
CASGLRTLAEAFF
TGTGCCAGTGGTCTTCGGACACTGGCTGAAGCTTTCTTT
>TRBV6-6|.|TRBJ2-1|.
CASSPSGGLTSTYNEQFF
TGTGCCAGCAGTCCCAGTGGGGGGTTAACCTCTACCTACAATGAGCAGTTCTTC
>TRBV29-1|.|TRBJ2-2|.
CSVELSLTGELFF
TGCAGCGTTGAATTGAGTTTAACCGGGGAGCTGTTTTTT
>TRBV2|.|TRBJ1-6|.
CASSEGGTENNSPLHF
TGTGCCAGCAGTGAAGGTGGTACAGAAAATAATTCACCCCTCCACTTT
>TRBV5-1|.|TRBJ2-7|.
CASSLGGSPVEQYF
TGCGCCAGCAGCCTGGGCGGCAGCCCAGTCGAGCAGTACTTC
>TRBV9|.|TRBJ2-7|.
CASSVQGYDEQYF
TGTGCCAGCAGCGTCCAGGGATACGACGAGCAGTACTTC
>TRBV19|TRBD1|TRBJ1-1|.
CASRQGAREAFF
TGTGCCAGTAGACAGGGGGCGCGTGAAGCTTTCTTT
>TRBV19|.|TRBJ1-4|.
CASKAGGKGKLFF
TGTGCCAGTAAGGCAGGTGGAAAGGGAAAACTGTTTTTT
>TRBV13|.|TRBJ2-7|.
CASSFGAREQYF
TGTGCCAGCAGCTTTGGGGCGCGAGAGCAGTACTTC
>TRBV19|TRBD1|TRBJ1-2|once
CASGHRDRVIYGYTF
TGTGCCAGTGGCCACCGGGACAGGGTGATCTATGGCTACACCTTC
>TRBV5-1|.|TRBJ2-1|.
CASSSLSGARYNEQFF
TGCGCCAGCAGCTCCCTATCGGGGGCACGCTACAATGAGCAGTTCTTC
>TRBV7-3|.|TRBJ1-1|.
CASSLTPGQMNTEAFF
TGTGCCAGCAGCTTAACCCCAGGGCAAATGAACACTGAAGCTTTCTTT
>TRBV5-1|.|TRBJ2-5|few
CASSLGTEETQYF
TGCGCCAGCAGCCTAGGGACGGAAGAGACCCAGTACTTC
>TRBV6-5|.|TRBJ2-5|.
CASRGGGQGQETQYF
TGTGCCAGCCGGGGGGGCGGACAGGGCCAAGAGACCCAGTACTTC
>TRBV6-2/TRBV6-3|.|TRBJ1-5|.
CASSNPQPQHF
TGTGCCAGCAGTAACCCCCAGCCCCAGCATTTT
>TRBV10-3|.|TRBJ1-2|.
CAISSQGLWDGYTF
TGTGCCATCAGCTCACAGGGTCTATGGGATGGCTACACCTTC
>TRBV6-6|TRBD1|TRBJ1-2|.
CASSGQGLHGYTF
TGTGCCAGCAGTGGACAGGGGTTGCATGGCTACACCTTC
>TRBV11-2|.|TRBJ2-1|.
CASSYAASSYNEQFF
TGTGCCAGCAGCTATGCCGCGAGCTCCTACAATGAGCAGTTCTTC